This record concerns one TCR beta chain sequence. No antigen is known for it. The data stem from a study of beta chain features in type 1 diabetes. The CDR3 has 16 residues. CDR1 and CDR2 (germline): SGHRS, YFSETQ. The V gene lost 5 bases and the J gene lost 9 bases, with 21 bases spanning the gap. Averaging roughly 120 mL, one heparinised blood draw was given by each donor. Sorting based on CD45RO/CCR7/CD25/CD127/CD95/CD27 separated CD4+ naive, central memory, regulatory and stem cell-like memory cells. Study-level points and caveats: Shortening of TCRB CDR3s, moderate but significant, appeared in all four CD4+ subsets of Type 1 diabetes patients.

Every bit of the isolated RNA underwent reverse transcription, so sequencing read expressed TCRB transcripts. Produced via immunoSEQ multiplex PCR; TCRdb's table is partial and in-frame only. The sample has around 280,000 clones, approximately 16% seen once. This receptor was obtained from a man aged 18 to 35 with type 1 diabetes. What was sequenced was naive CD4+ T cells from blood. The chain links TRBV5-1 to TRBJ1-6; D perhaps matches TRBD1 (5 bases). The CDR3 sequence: CASRSEVGAGGSPLHF. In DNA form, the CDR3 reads TGCGCCAGCAGGTCGGAGGTAGGGGCCGGGGGTTCACCCCTCCACTTT. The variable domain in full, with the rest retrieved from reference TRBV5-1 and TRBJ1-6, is KAGVTQTPRYLIKTRGQQVTLSCSPISGHRSVSWYQQTPGQGLQFLFEYFSETQRNKGNFPGRFSGRQFSNSRSEMNVSTLELGDSALYLCASRSEVGAGGSPLHFGNGTRLTVT.